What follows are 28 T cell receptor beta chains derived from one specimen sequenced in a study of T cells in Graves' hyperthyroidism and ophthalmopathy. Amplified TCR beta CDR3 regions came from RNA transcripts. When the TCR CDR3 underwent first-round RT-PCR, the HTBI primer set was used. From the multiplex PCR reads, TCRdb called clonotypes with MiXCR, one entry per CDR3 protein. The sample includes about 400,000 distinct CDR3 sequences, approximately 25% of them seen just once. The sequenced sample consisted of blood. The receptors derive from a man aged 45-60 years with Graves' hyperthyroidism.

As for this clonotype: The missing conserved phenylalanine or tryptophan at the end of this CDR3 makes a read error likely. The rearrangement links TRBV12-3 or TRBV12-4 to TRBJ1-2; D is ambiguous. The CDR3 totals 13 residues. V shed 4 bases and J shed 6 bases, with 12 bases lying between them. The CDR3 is CASSWSGLDGYTL. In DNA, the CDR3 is TGTGCCAGCAGTTGGTCGGGGTTGGATGGCTACACCCTC.

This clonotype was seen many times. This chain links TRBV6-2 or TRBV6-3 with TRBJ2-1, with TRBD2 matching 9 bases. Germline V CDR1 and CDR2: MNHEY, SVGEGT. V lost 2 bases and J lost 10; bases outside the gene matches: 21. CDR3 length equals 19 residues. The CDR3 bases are TGTGCCAGCAGTTACGATTCCTTTAGCGGGAGTCCCATAAAAGGGGAGCAGTTCTTC. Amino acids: CASSYDSFSGSPIKGEQFF.

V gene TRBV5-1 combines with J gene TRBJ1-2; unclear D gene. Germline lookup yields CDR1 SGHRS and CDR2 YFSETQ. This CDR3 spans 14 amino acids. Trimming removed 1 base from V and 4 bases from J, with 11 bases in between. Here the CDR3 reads CASSLPGAAYGYTF. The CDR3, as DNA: TGCGCCAGCAGCTTGCCAGGCGCCGCCTATGGCTACACCTTC.

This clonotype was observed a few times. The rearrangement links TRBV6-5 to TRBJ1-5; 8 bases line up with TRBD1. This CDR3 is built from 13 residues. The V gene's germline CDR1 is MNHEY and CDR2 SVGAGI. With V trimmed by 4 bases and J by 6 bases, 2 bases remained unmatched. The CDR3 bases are TGTGCCAGCAGTTTGCAGGGGGCTCAGCCCCAGCATTTT. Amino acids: CASSLQGAQPQHF.

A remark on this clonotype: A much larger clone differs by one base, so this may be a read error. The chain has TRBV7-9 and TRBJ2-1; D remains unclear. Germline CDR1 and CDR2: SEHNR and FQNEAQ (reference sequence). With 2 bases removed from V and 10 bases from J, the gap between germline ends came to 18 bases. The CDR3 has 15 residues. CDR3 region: CASSLPSGPLSEQFF. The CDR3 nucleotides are TGTGCCAGCAGCTTACCATCTGGGCCGTTGAGCGAGCAGTTCTTC.

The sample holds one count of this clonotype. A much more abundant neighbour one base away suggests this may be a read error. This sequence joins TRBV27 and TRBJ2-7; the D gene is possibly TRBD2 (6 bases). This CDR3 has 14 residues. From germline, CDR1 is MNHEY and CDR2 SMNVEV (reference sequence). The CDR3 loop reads CASSFTGEWYEQCF. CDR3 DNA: TGTGCCAGCAGTTTTACGGGAGAATGGTACGAGCAGTGCTTC.

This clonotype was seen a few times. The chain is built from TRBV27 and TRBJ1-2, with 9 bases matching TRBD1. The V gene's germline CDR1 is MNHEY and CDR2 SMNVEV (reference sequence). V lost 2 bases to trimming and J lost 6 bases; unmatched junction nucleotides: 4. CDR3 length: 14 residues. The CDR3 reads CASSLGDRDNGYTF. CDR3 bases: TGTGCCAGCAGTTTAGGGGACAGGGATAATGGCTACACCTTC.

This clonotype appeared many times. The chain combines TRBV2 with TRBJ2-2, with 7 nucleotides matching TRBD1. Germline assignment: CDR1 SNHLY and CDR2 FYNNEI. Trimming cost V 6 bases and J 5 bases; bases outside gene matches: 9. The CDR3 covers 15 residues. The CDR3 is CASSPGTAHTGELFF. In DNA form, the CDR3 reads TGTGCCAGCAGCCCCGGGACAGCTCATACCGGGGAGCTGTTTTTT.

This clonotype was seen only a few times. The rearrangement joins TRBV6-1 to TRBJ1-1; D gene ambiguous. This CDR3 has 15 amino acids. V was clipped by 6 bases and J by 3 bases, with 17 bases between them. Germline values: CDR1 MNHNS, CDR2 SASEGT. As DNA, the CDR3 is TGTGCCAGCAGGGACCCCCCTCAGCCGTACACTGAAGCTTTCTTT. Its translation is CASRDPPQPYTEAFF.

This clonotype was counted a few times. CDR3 in amino acids: CASRPGTGENSPLHF. In DNA, the CDR3 is TGTGCCAGCAGACCCGGGACAGGGGAGAATTCACCCCTCCACTTT. The chain combines TRBV12-3 or TRBV12-4 with TRBJ1-6; 10 bases are shared with TRBD1. The CDR3 totals 15 residues. V lost 6 bases and J lost 7; bases outside the gene matches: 6.

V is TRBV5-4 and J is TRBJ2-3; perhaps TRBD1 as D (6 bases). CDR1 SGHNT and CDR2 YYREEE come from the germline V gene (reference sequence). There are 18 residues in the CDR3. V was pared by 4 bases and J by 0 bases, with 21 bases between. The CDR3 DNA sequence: TGTGCCAGCAGCCGAGATCCCGGGACAAGGGCTAGCACAGATACGCAGTATTTT. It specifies CASSRDPGTRASTDTQYF.

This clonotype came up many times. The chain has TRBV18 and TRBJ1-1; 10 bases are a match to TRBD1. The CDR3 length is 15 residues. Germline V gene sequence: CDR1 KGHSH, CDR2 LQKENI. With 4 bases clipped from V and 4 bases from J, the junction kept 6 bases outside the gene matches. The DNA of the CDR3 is TGTGCCAGCTCACTCGGGACAGGGGCGGGCACTGAAGCTTTCTTT. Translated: CASSLGTGAGTEAFF.

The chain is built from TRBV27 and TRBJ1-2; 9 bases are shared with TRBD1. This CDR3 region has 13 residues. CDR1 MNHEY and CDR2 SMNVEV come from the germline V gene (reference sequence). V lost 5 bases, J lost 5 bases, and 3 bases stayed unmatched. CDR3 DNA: TGTGCCAGCAGTCAACAGGGGGCTTATGGCTACACCTTC. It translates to CASSQQGAYGYTF.

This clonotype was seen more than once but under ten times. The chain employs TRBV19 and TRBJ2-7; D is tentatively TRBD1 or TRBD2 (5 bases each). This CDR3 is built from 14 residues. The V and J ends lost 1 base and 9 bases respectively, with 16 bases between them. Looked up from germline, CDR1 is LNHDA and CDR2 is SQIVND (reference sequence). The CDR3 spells CASSIVGTPLRQYF. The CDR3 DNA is TGTGCCAGTAGTATAGTTGGGACGCCACTACGGCAGTACTTC.

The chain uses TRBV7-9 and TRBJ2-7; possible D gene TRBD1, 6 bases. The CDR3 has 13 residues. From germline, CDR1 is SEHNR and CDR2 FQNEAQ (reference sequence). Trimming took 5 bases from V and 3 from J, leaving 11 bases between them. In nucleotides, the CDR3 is TGTGCCAGCAGCCCCAAGACAGGCTACGAGCAGTACTTC. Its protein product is CASSPKTGYEQYF.

The CDR3 nucleotides read TGTGCCAGCAGCCAAGGGCCAAGCGGGAATTCACCCCTCCACTTT. Translating gives CASSQGPSGNSPLHF. The chain recombines TRBV3-1 with TRBJ1-6; D unclear. This CDR3 is 15 amino acids long. Germline CDR1 LGHDT, CDR2 YNNKEL (reference sequence). Trimming cost V 1 base and J 7 bases, with 11 bases left between them.

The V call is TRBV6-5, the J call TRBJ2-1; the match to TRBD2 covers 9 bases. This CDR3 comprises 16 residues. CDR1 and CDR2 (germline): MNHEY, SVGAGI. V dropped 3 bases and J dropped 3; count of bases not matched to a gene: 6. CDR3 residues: CASSYGVAGVYNEQFF. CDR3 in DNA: TGTGCCAGCAGTTATGGGGTAGCGGGAGTCTACAATGAGCAGTTCTTC.

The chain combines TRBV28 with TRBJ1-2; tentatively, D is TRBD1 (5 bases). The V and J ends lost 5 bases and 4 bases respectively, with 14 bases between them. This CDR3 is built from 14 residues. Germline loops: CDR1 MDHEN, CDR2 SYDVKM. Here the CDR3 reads CASSDGAGAYGYTF. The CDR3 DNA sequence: TGTGCCAGCAGTGATGGGGCAGGCGCCTATGGCTACACCTTC.

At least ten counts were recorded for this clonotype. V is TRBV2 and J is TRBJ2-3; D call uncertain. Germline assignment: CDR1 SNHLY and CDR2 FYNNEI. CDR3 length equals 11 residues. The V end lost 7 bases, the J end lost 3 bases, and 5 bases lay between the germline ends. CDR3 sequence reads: CASTPTDTQYF. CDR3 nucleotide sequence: TGTGCCAGCACCCCTACAGATACGCAGTATTTT.

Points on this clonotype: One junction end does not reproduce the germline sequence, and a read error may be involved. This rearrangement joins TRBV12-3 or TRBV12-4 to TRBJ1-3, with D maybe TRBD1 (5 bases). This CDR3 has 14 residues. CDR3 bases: TGTGCCACCAGTGTGCCGGGGCCTGGAAACACCATATATTTT. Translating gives CATSVPGPGNTIYF.

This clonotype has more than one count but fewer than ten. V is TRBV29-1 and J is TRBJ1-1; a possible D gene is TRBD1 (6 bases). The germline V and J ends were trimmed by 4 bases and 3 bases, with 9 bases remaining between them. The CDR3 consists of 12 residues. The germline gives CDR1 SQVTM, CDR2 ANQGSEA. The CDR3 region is CSVAGVDTEAFF. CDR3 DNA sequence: TGCAGCGTTGCAGGGGTTGACACTGAAGCTTTCTTT.

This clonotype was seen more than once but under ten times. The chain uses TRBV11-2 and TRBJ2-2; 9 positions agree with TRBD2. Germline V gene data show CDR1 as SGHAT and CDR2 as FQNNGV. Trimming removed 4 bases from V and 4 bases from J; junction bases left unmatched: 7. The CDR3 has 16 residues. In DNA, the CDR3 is TGTGCCAGCAGCTACGTCGGCGGGAGGGCCACCGGGGAGCTGTTTTTT. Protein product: CASSYVGGRATGELFF.

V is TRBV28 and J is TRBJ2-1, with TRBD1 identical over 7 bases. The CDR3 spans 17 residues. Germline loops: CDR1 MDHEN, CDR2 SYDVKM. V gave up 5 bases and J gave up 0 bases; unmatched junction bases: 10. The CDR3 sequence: CASSDARQGSSYNEQFF. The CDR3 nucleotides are TGTGCCAGCAGTGATGCAAGACAGGGAAGCTCCTACAATGAGCAGTTCTTC.

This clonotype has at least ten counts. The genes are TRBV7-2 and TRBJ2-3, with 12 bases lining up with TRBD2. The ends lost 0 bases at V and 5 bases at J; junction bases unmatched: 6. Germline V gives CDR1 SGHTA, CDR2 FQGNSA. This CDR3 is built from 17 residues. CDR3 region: CASSLAPSGRARDTQYF. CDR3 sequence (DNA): TGTGCCAGCAGCTTAGCCCCTAGCGGGAGGGCCAGAGATACGCAGTATTTT.

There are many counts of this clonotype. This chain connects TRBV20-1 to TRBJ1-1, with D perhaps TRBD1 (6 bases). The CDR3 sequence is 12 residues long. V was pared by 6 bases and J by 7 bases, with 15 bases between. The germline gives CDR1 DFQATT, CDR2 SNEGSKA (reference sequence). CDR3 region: CSARQVSDEAFF. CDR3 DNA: TGCAGTGCCCGACAGGTTTCGGATGAAGCTTTCTTT.

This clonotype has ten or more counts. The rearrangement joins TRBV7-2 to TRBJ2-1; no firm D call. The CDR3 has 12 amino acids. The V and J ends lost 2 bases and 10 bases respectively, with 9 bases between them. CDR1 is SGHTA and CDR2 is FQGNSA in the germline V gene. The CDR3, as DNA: TGTGCCAGCAGCTTACGCGGAACCGAGCAGTTCTTC. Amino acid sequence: CASSLRGTEQFF.

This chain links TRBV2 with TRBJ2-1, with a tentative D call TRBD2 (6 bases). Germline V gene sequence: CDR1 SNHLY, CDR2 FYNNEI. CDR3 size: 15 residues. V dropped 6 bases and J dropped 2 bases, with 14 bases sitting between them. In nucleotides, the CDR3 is TGTGCCAGCAGCTTACTAGCTGTCACCTACAATGAGCAGTTCTTC. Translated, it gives CASSLLAVTYNEQFF.

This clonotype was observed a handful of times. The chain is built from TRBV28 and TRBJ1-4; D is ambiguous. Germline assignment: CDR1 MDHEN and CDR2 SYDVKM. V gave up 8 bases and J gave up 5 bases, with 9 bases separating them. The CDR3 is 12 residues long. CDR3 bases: TGTGCCAGCTTTCGGCAAAATGAAAAACTGTTTTTT. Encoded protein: CASFRQNEKLFF.